The clone carrying this T cell receptor (beta chain) appeared a single time. The antigen remains unidentified. The data derive from a study of cytomegalovirus exposure and HLA in healthy donors. Findings and limits, study-wide: Testing in vitro showed a few CMV-associated chains specific for CMV antigens. The investigators catalogued 180 or so TCR beta chains as cytomegalovirus-associated.

Data came from immunoSEQ multiplex PCR; TCRdb stores just in-frame clones and leaves some out. The sample holds some 170,000 clones; approximately 86% are singletons and the top ten take 2% to 2.5%. The germline gives CDR1 SGHVS, CDR2 FQNEAQ. CDR3 length equals 16 residues. V lost 7 bases, J lost 5 bases, and 14 bases stayed unmatched. V gene TRBV7-8 combines with J gene TRBJ1-1, with 9 nucleotides matching TRBD1. Material for sequencing was PBMCs. The sequence was collected from a woman between 18 and 30 years old in good health and CMV-seronegative. CDR3 in amino acids: CASTSEGVQGATEAFF. CDR3 DNA: TGTGCCAGCACCTCAGAAGGCGTACAGGGGGCAACTGAAGCTTTCTTT. Using reference TRBV7-8 and TRBJ1-1 for the parts outside the CDR3, the full variable domain is GAGVSQSPRYKVAKRGQDVALRCDPISGHVSLFWYQQALGQGPEFLTYFQNEAQLDKSGLPSDRFFAERPEGSVSTLKIQRTQQEDSAVYLCASTSEGVQGATEAFFGQGTRLTVV.